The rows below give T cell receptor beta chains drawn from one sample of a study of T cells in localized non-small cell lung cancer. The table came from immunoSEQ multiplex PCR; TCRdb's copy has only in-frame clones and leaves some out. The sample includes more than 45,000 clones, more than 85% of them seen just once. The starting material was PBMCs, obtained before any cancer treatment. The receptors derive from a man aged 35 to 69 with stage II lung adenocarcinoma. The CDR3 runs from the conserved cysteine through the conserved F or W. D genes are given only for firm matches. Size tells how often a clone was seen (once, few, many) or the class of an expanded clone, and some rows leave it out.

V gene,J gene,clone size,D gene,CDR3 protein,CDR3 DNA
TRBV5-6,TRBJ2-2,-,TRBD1,CASSPRDRVIDWNTGELFF,TGTGCCAGCAGCCCCCGGGACAGGGTGATAGATTGGAACACCGGGGAGCTGTTTTTT
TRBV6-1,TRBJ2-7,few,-,CASSDSMPSDEQYF,TGTGCCAGCAGTGATAGTATGCCCTCAGACGAGCAGTACTTC
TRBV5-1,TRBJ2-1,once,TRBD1,CASSLASPGQGAYNEQFF,TGCGCCAGCAGCTTGGCGTCTCCGGGACAGGGGGCCTACAATGAGCAGTTCTTC
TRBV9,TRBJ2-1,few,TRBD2,CASSVGGSGGNEQFF,TGTGCCAGCAGCGTAGGAGGTAGCGGGGGGAATGAGCAGTTCTTC
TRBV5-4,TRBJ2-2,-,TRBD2,CASSLAAGGPVGELFF,TGTGCCAGCAGCTTGGCGGCGGGGGGGCCTGTCGGGGAGCTGTTTTTT
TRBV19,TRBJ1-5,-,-,CASSIRQASNQPQHF,TGTGCCAGTAGTATCCGGCAGGCTAGCAATCAGCCCCAGCATTTT
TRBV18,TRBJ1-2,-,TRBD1,CASSPQLDRGSGYTF,TGTGCCAGCTCACCACAGTTGGACAGGGGAAGTGGCTACACCTTC
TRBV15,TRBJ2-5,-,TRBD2,CATRTSGEETQYF,TGTGCCACCAGGACTAGCGGGGAAGAGACCCAGTACTTC
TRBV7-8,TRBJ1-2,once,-,CASSPSQGSLSGYTF,TGTGCCAGCAGCCCATCTCAGGGGAGTCTCTCGGGCTACACCTTC
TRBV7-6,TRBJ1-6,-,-,CASSLVGAGPNSPLHF,TGTGCCAGCAGCTTAGTTGGTGCGGGGCCCAATTCACCCCTCCACTTT
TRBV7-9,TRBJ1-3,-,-,CASSQRTAADSGNTIYF,TGTGCCAGCAGCCAAAGGACAGCCGCCGACTCTGGAAACACCATATATTTT
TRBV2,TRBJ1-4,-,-,CASREGEGNEKLFF,TGTGCCAGCAGGGAGGGTGAGGGGAATGAAAAACTGTTTTTT
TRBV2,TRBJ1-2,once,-,CASSEGSYGYTF,TGTGCCAGCAGTGAAGGATCCTATGGCTACACCTTC
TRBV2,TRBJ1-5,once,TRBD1,CASSGGQGFVFPQHF,TGTGCCAGCAGTGGCGGACAGGGGTTTGTTTTTCCCCAGCATTTT
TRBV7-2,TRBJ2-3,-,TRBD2,CASSLTPPGGGADTQYF,TGTGCCAGCAGCTTAACCCCCCCGGGCGGGGGTGCAGATACGCAGTATTTT
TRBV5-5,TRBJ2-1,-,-,CASSHRIGYNEQFF,TGTGCCAGCAGCCATAGAATAGGCTACAATGAGCAGTTCTTC
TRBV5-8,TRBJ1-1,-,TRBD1,CASSSGQGDTEAFF,TGTGCCAGCAGCTCTGGACAGGGGGACACTGAAGCTTTCTTT
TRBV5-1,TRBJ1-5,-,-,CASSLDGGVHQPQHF,TGCGCCAGCAGCTTGGATGGGGGAGTACATCAGCCCCAGCATTTT
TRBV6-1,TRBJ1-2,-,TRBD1,CASSEVGDRFGGYTF,TGTGCCAGCAGTGAAGTGGGGGACAGGTTTGGTGGCTACACCTTC
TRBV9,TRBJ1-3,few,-,CASSAGGGPWDTIYF,TGTGCCAGCAGCGCCGGGGGGGGTCCCTGGGACACCATATATTTT
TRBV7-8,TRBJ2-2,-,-,CASSLGSAFGGELFF,TGTGCCAGCAGCTTAGGGTCCGCGTTTGGCGGGGAGCTGTTTTTT
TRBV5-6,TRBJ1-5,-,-,CASTPEDRRPYQPQHF,TGTGCCAGCACCCCGGAGGACCGACGGCCCTATCAGCCCCAGCATTTT
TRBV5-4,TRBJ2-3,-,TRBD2,CASSYRLAESRGTDTQYF,TGTGCCAGCAGCTATCGACTAGCGGAATCTAGAGGCACAGATACGCAGTATTTT
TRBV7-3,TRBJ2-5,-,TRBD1,CASSLWTGQETQYF,TGTGCCAGCAGCTTATGGACAGGGCAAGAGACCCAGTACTTC
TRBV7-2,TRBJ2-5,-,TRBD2,CASSFNGGDGETQYF,TGTGCCAGCAGCTTTAACGGGGGGGACGGAGAGACCCAGTACTTC
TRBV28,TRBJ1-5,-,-,CASREGNQPQHF,TGTGCCAGCAGAGAGGGGAATCAGCCCCAGCATTTT
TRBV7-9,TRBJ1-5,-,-,CASSLGGGSPQHF,TGTGCCAGCAGCTTAGGAGGAGGGTCGCCCCAGCATTTT
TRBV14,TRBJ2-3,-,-,CASSLISGRRGTDTQYF,TGTGCCAGCAGCCTCATTTCAGGGAGAAGAGGTACAGATACGCAGTATTTT
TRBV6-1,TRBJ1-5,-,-,CASSEALFFSF,TGTGCCAGCAGTGAAGCCCTCTTTTTTTCTTTT
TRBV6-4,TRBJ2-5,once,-,CASSADIGETQYF,TGTGCCAGCAGTGCCGATATAGGGGAGACCCAGTACTTC
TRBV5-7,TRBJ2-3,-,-,CASSLGPRGTDTQYF,TGTGCCAGCAGCTTGGGTCCGAGGGGCACAGATACGCAGTATTTT
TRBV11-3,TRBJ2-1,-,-,CASSWGVGTHNEQFF,TGTGCCAGCAGCTGGGGGGTAGGGACCCACAATGAGCAGTTCTTC
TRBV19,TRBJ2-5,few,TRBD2,CASSSSGGEETQYF,TGTGCCAGTAGTTCTAGCGGGGGTGAAGAGACCCAGTACTTC
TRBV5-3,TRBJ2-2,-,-,CARSFDFFTGELFF,TGTGCCAGAAGCTTTGACTTTTTCACCGGGGAGCTGTTTTTT
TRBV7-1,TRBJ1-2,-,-,CASSLQGDYGYTF,TGTGCCAGCAGCTTACAGGGAGACTATGGCTACACCTTC
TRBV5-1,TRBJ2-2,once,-,CASSLSGSSSTGELFF,TGCGCCAGCAGCTTGTCGGGTTCCTCAAGCACCGGGGAGCTGTTTTTT
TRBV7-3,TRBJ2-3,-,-,CASSPRGIEASDTQYF,TGTGCCAGCAGCCCCCGGGGTATCGAGGCCTCAGATACGCAGTATTTT
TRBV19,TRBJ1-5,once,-,CASSMNQEVGQPQHF,TGTGCCAGTAGTATGAATCAGGAGGTAGGACAGCCCCAGCATTTT
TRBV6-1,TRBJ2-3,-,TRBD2,CASSERMAGGGKDTQYF,TGTGCCAGCAGTGAACGTATGGCGGGGGGCGGAAAAGATACGCAGTATTTT
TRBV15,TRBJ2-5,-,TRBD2,CATSRDQGRGGMETQYF,TGTGCCACCAGCAGAGACCAAGGACGGGGGGGAATGGAGACCCAGTACTTC
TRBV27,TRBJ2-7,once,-,CASSSARGTVSLYEQYF,TGTGCCAGCAGTTCGGCCCGCGGGACAGTCTCCCTCTACGAGCAGTACTTC
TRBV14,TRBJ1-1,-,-,CASSQNTGTEAFF,TGTGCCAGCAGCCAAAATACGGGCACTGAAGCTTTCTTT
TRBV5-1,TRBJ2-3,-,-,CASSLDPASTDTQYF,TGCGCCAGCAGCTTGGACCCGGCTAGCACAGATACGCAGTATTTT
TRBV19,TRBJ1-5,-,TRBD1,CASRIRGQGSNQPQHF,TGTGCCAGTAGAATAAGGGGACAGGGGAGCAATCAGCCCCAGCATTTT
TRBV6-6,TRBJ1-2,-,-,CASSYSMAGGYTF,TGTGCCAGCAGTTACTCGATGGCCGGGGGCTACACCTTC
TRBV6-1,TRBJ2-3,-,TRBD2,CASRRGGWAADTQYF,TGTGCCAGCAGGCGGGGGGGCTGGGCTGCAGATACGCAGTATTTT
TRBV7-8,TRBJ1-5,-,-,CASSAGTQGPQHF,TGTGCCAGCAGCGCCGGGACACAGGGACCCCAGCATTTT
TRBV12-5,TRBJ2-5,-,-,CASGLWDIEEETQYF,TGTGCTAGTGGTTTGTGGGACATTGAAGAAGAGACCCAGTACTTC
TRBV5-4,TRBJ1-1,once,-,CASSSQGGGEAFF,TGTGCCAGCAGCTCTCAGGGCGGGGGTGAAGCTTTCTTT